Listed below are T cell receptor beta chains from one sample, sequenced in a study of T cell repertoires in cytomegalovirus infection. The antigens of these receptors remain unknown. MiXCR was run by TCRdb on the reads, yielding one entry per CDR3 protein. Among 830,000 or so distinct CDR3 sequences, less than 35% were seen once, and the ten largest hold around 12%. This material consisted of cultured CD8+ T cells from PBMCs, taken from culture after CMV antigen stimulation. Receptor source: a human donor in good health (CMV status not recorded). Some clones in this sample may be carry-over from other donors' samples. Both conserved end residues are part of each CDR3. The D gene is left open where the match is weak. Size values are once, few and many counts, or a class for expanded clones, and some rows have none.

V gene: TRBV27
clone size: many
J gene: TRBJ1-1
D gene: NA
CDR3 DNA: TGTGCCAGCAGTTGGGGGGGAACTGAAGCTTTCTTT
CDR3 protein: CASSWGGTEAFF

V gene: TRBV7-8
clone size: few
J gene: TRBJ1-5
D gene: TRBD1
CDR3 DNA: TGTGCCAGCAGCCTAACAGGGGGCGCAGATCAGCCCCAGCATTTT
CDR3 protein: CASSLTGGADQPQHF

V gene: TRBV19
clone size: NA
J gene: TRBJ1-5
D gene: NA
CDR3 DNA: TGTGCCAGTAGTAAGATCCGGGACAGCAATCAGCCCCAGCATTTT
CDR3 protein: CASSKIRDSNQPQHF

V gene: TRBV6-6
clone size: few
J gene: TRBJ1-2
D gene: NA
CDR3 DNA: TGTGCCAGCAGTTACTCCTCAGGGTTGGGGTATGGCTACACCTTC
CDR3 protein: CASSYSSGLGYGYTF

V gene: TRBV19
clone size: few
J gene: TRBJ1-3
D gene: NA
CDR3 DNA: TGTGCCAGTAGCACCGACATCAGCTCTGGAAACACCATATATTTT
CDR3 protein: CASSTDISSGNTIYF

V gene: TRBV3-1
clone size: NA
J gene: TRBJ2-2
D gene: NA
CDR3 DNA: TGTGCCAGCAGCCCCTCGGGGTCCACCGGGGAGCTGTTTTTT
CDR3 protein: CASSPSGSTGELFF

V gene: TRBV9
clone size: once
J gene: TRBJ1-5
D gene: TRBD1
CDR3 DNA: TGTGCCAGCAGCGCGGGACAGCCCAATCAGCCCCAGCATTTT
CDR3 protein: CASSAGQPNQPQHF

V gene: TRBV27
clone size: NA
J gene: TRBJ2-3
D gene: NA
CDR3 DNA: TGTGCCAGCAGTATGACAGTTAGCACAGATACGCAGTATTTT
CDR3 protein: CASSMTVSTDTQYF

V gene: TRBV11-2
clone size: NA
J gene: TRBJ1-2
D gene: TRBD1
CDR3 DNA: TGTGCCAGCAGCTCATTTCAGGGGGCTAACTATGGCTACACCTTC
CDR3 protein: CASSSFQGANYGYTF

V gene: TRBV14
clone size: once
J gene: TRBJ1-4
D gene: NA
CDR3 DNA: TGTGCCAGCAGCCTCCGACGACCCGGACTTAATGAAAAACTGTTTTTT
CDR3 protein: CASSLRRPGLNEKLFF

V gene: TRBV6-2/TRBV6-3
clone size: NA
J gene: TRBJ1-5
D gene: NA
CDR3 DNA: TGTGCCAGCAGACTACAGGGAAATCAGCCCCAGCATTTT
CDR3 protein: CASRLQGNQPQHF

V gene: TRBV5-6
clone size: NA
J gene: TRBJ1-2
D gene: NA
CDR3 DNA: TGTGCCAGCAGCTCACAGGGCTCCGACTATGGCTACACCTTC
CDR3 protein: CASSSQGSDYGYTF

V gene: TRBV2
clone size: NA
J gene: TRBJ1-1
D gene: TRBD1
CDR3 DNA: TGTGCCAGCAGTAAAGGGACAGGGAGAAGGGGCACTGAAGCTTTCTTT
CDR3 protein: CASSKGTGRRGTEAFF

V gene: TRBV6-5
clone size: NA
J gene: TRBJ1-5
D gene: NA
CDR3 DNA: TGTGCCAGCAGGGGGACGGCATATAGCAATCAGCCCCAGCATTTT
CDR3 protein: CASRGTAYSNQPQHF

V gene: TRBV7-7
clone size: few
J gene: TRBJ2-7
D gene: NA
CDR3 DNA: TGTGCTAGCAGCTTAGGGCAGGGGACGGGCTACGAGCAGTACTTC
CDR3 protein: CASSLGQGTGYEQYF

V gene: TRBV6-5
clone size: NA
J gene: TRBJ2-7
D gene: TRBD2
CDR3 DNA: TGTGCCAGCAGTTTTTATAGCGGGGGGGCTTACGAGCAGTACTTC
CDR3 protein: CASSFYSGGAYEQYF

V gene: TRBV6-2/TRBV6-3
clone size: few
J gene: TRBJ1-5
D gene: NA
CDR3 DNA: TGTGCCAGCAGTTTCGACAGACAAGGCTCTTCTAGCAATCAGCCCCAGCATTTT
CDR3 protein: CASSFDRQGSSSNQPQHF

V gene: TRBV4-1
clone size: NA
J gene: TRBJ1-4
D gene: NA
CDR3 DNA: TGCGCCAGCAGTCCCACAGCGCCAACGGGGGGGAAACTGTTTTTT
CDR3 protein: CASSPTAPTGGKLFF

V gene: TRBV27
clone size: few
J gene: TRBJ1-1
D gene: NA
CDR3 DNA: TGTGCCAGCAGGGGACGGACGAACACTGAAGCTTTCTTT
CDR3 protein: CASRGRTNTEAFF

V gene: TRBV5-5
clone size: NA
J gene: TRBJ2-7
D gene: TRBD2
CDR3 DNA: TGTGCCAGCAGCCTCCCAAGCGGGGGGAATGAGCAGTACTTC
CDR3 protein: CASSLPSGGNEQYF

V gene: TRBV24-1
clone size: NA
J gene: TRBJ2-2
D gene: NA
CDR3 DNA: TGTGCCACCAGTGATCGTCAGGGGAGAGACACCGGGGAGCTGTTTTTT
CDR3 protein: CATSDRQGRDTGELFF

V gene: TRBV7-9
clone size: NA
J gene: TRBJ2-3
D gene: NA
CDR3 DNA: TGTGCCAGCAGCTTGTACCCCCAGGGGTCAGATACGCAGTATTTT
CDR3 protein: CASSLYPQGSDTQYF

V gene: TRBV28
clone size: few
J gene: TRBJ1-2
D gene: TRBD1
CDR3 DNA: TGTGCCAGCAGTTTAAGGACAGGGGAGGCTGGCTACACCTTC
CDR3 protein: CASSLRTGEAGYTF

V gene: TRBV19
clone size: NA
J gene: TRBJ2-4
D gene: NA
CDR3 DNA: TGTGCCAGTAGTCTCTCTTCGGGCGAAAACATTCAGTACTTC
CDR3 protein: CASSLSSGENIQYF

V gene: TRBV7-3
clone size: NA
J gene: TRBJ2-2
D gene: NA
CDR3 DNA: TGTGCCAGCAGCTTACTGGGCCAGGGCCACACCGGGGAGCTGTTTTTT
CDR3 protein: CASSLLGQGHTGELFF

V gene: TRBV19
clone size: NA
J gene: TRBJ2-6
D gene: NA
CDR3 DNA: TGTGCCAGTAGTATATCCATTCGCGGAGGCTCTGGGGCCAACGTCATGACTTTC
CDR3 protein: CASSISIRGGSGANVMTF

V gene: TRBV10-3
clone size: few
J gene: TRBJ2-3
D gene: TRBD1
CDR3 DNA: TGTGCCATCAGCGTCGACAGGGTGAGCACAGATACGCAGTATTTT
CDR3 protein: CAISVDRVSTDTQYF

V gene: TRBV2
clone size: NA
J gene: TRBJ2-7
D gene: TRBD1
CDR3 DNA: TGTGCCAGCATCCCCGGGACAGGGGGCTACGAGCAGTACTTC
CDR3 protein: CASIPGTGGYEQYF

V gene: TRBV9
clone size: NA
J gene: TRBJ2-6
D gene: NA
CDR3 DNA: TGTGCCAGCAGCGACGGGACAATCTCTGGGGCCAACGTCCTGACTTTC
CDR3 protein: CASSDGTISGANVLTF

V gene: TRBV6-2/TRBV6-3
clone size: many
J gene: TRBJ2-7
D gene: NA
CDR3 DNA: TGTGCCAGCAGTCGCGGGGACCACGAGCAGTACTTC
CDR3 protein: CASSRGDHEQYF

V gene: TRBV4-1
clone size: few
J gene: TRBJ2-1
D gene: TRBD2
CDR3 DNA: TGCGCCAGCAGCCCCCGGGAAGCGGGGGAGTTTGAGCAGTTCTTC
CDR3 protein: CASSPREAGEFEQFF

V gene: TRBV7-8
clone size: many
J gene: TRBJ2-7
D gene: NA
CDR3 DNA: TGTGCCAGCAGCTCTAGAGGGGGTCCCTCCTACGAGCAGTACTTC
CDR3 protein: CASSSRGGPSYEQYF

V gene: TRBV7-9
clone size: many
J gene: TRBJ1-4
D gene: NA
CDR3 DNA: TGTGCCAGCAGCTATTGGGATGAAAAACTGTTTTTT
CDR3 protein: CASSYWDEKLFF

V gene: TRBV19
clone size: NA
J gene: TRBJ1-1
D gene: TRBD1
CDR3 DNA: TGTGCCAAGATTTCACCGGGACAGGGGGCGCGAAACACTGAAGCTTTCTTT
CDR3 protein: CAKISPGQGARNTEAFF

V gene: TRBV7-8
clone size: many
J gene: TRBJ2-6
D gene: NA
CDR3 DNA: TGTGCCAGCAGCTTAGCTGGGCGATCTGGGGCCAACGTCCTGACTTTC
CDR3 protein: CASSLAGRSGANVLTF

V gene: TRBV29-1
clone size: NA
J gene: TRBJ2-7
D gene: NA
CDR3 DNA: TGCAGCGTTGAAGAAGCTAACCAGGGGGGGTACGAGCAGTACTTC
CDR3 protein: CSVEEANQGGYEQYF

V gene: TRBV13
clone size: few
J gene: TRBJ1-1
D gene: NA
CDR3 DNA: TGTGCCAGCAGCCCCAGGGGTAGTCTGAACACTGAAGCTTTCTTT
CDR3 protein: CASSPRGSLNTEAFF

V gene: TRBV7-9
clone size: NA
J gene: TRBJ1-5
D gene: NA
CDR3 DNA: TGTGTCAGCAGCTTAGATCCAGATAGCAATCAGCCCCAGCATTTT
CDR3 protein: CVSSLDPDSNQPQHF